This T cell receptor beta chain was sequenced for a study of cytomegalovirus exposure and HLA in healthy donors. Overall study context: Samples from HLA-typed donors yielded around 79 million unique TCRs in an early data release.

Study observations and caveats: There were some 150 TCR beta chains listed as cytomegalovirus-associated. In an earlier analysis, productive rearrangement rates for most beta V segments clustered near 90% or 30%.

With regard to this clone: What it binds is not known.

Germline loops: CDR1 SGDLS, CDR2 YYNGEE. V was trimmed by 6 bases and J by 7 bases, leaving 19 bases between them. CDR3 length: 15 residues. Primers for the PCR totalled 60 Vbeta and 13 Jbeta. Measured with immunoSEQ multiplex PCR; TCRdb has only the in-frame clones, and not every one. The table has 200,000 or so clones, more than 75% seen once. Material: PBMCs. The sequence was obtained from a human donor in good health. V gene TRBV9 combines with J gene TRBJ2-2; no firm D call. Here the CDR3 reads CASTPGSLRLGELFF. For the CDR3, the DNA is TGTGCCAGCACTCCAGGAAGCCTACGTCTCGGGGAGCTGTTTTTT.